This T cell receptor (beta chain) was found in a study of shared clonotypes between healthy human individuals. TCRdb's table, derived via immunoSEQ multiplex PCR, lists solely in-frame clones and lacks some. The data show fewer than 700,000 clones, with approximately 96% seen just once and over 0.095% held by the top ten. Trimming removed 1 base at V and 6 bases at J, with 11 bases between. The germline V gene has CDR1 SEHNR and CDR2 FQNEAQ (reference sequence). The length of the CDR3 is 14 residues. Naive CD8 cells were CD45RO-negative, positively selected for CCR7, excluding terminally differentiated effector memory CD45RA+ cells.

The chain carries TRBV7-9 and TRBJ2-3; possibly TRBD2 for D (5 bases). Input material: naive CD8+ T cells sorted from blood. The origin of this receptor is a woman aged 30 to 39 in good health. CDR3 residues: CASSLVLRADTQYF. CDR3 nucleotide sequence: TGTGCCAGCAGCTTAGTGTTGCGGGCGGATACGCAGTATTTT. Full variable domain (rest looked up from reference TRBV7-9 and TRBJ2-3): DTGVSQNPRHKITKRGQNVTFRCDPISEHNRLYWYRQTLGQGPEFLTYFQNEAQLEKSRLLSDRFSAERPKGSFSTLEIQRTEQGDSAMYLCASSLVLRADTQYFGPGTRLTVL.